This is a list of T cell receptor beta chains from one sample in a study of T cell responses to AZD1222 COVID-19 vaccine. TCRdb keeps only in-frame clones here, not all; method: immunoSEQ multiplex PCR. The table has 80,000 to 95,000 clones, 92% seen once. Here the sequenced sample was peripheral blood, taken on day 0 of AZD1222 vaccination. The receptors were gathered from an adult in good health. CDR3s leave out the opening cysteine and the closing phenylalanine or tryptophan.

J: TRBJ2-1
V: TRBV28
CDR3: ASTEAGEGYNEQF

J: TRBJ1-2
V: TRBV18
CDR3: ASSPPDVNYGYT

J: TRBJ2-3
V: TRBV29-1
CDR3: SVVPAAGATDTQY

J: TRBJ2-7
V: TRBV11-3
CDR3: ASSKQGPADEQY

J: TRBJ2-1
V: TRBV5-1
CDR3: ASSPGTSGNNEQF

J: TRBJ1-4
V: TRBV20-1
CDR3: SAHQGEKLF

J: TRBJ1-6
V: TRBV3-1/TRBV3-2
CDR3: ASSHRFPGHQAYNSPLH

J: TRBJ2-1
V: TRBV25-1
CDR3: ASSHRLAGLRNEQF

J: TRBJ1-2
V: TRBV3-1/TRBV3-2
CDR3: ASRPQGTNYGYT

J: TRBJ2-1
V: TRBV18
CDR3: ASSPGLAGNSYNEQF

J: TRBJ2-1
V: TRBV20-1
CDR3: SASVSGDENEQF

J: TRBJ2-1
V: TRBV4-1
CDR3: ASSQGPEVSEQF

J: TRBJ1-5
V: TRBV18
CDR3: ASSPYSNQPQH

J: TRBJ2-1
V: TRBV19
CDR3: ASRRGGMTYNEQF

J: TRBJ2-5
V: TRBV30
CDR3: AWSPGTQETQY

J: TRBJ1-2
V: TRBV19
CDR3: ASSYLTEAYGYT

J: TRBJ1-1
V: TRBV24-1
CDR3: ATPSRPDAGSEAF

J: TRBJ2-5
V: TRBV28
CDR3: ASSLVARGQETQY

J: TRBJ1-5
V: TRBV29-1
CDR3: SVSDGDNQPQH

J: TRBJ2-1
V: TRBV24-1
CDR3: ATSDPTGASSYNEQF

J: TRBJ1-1
V: TRBV21-1
CDR3: ASSNLQGANTEAF

J: TRBJ2-7
V: TRBV28
CDR3: ASSFRDTALNDEQY

J: TRBJ2-7
V: TRBV11-2
CDR3: ASSLVSTSGMPYEQY

J: TRBJ2-5
V: TRBV7-3
CDR3: ASSLQGTGAETQY

J: TRBJ2-1
V: TRBV19
CDR3: ASSIEGLAGGSYNEQF

J: TRBJ2-7
V: TRBV5-1
CDR3: ASSSGTRTNEQY

J: TRBJ2-7
V: TRBV28
CDR3: ASSLLAGAYEQY

J: TRBJ1-1
V: TRBV24-1
CDR3: ASRSGTNTEAF

J: TRBJ2-7
V: TRBV7-9
CDR3: ASSRPLEVGSYEQY

J: TRBJ1-2
V: TRBV18
CDR3: ASSPGTANYGYT

J: TRBJ2-4
V: TRBV6-2/TRBV6-3
CDR3: ASSYETGRGEY

J: TRBJ2-3
V: TRBV28
CDR3: ASSPQGLTDTQY

J: TRBJ2-7
V: TRBV18
CDR3: ASSEGQGKTYEQY

J: TRBJ1-1
V: TRBV30
CDR3: AWSVVWTEAF

J: TRBJ1-6
V: TRBV20-1
CDR3: SASAPGEEGSPLH

J: TRBJ1-1
V: TRBV2
CDR3: ASSEWIEAF

J: TRBJ2-7
V: TRBV29-1
CDR3: SVEGTSYEQY

J: TRBJ1-1
V: TRBV23-1
CDR3: ASSQNPTPNTEAF

J: TRBJ2-7
V: TRBV9
CDR3: ASSPRGAYSFEQY

J: TRBJ2-7
V: TRBV27
CDR3: ASSLFQTSYEQY

J: TRBJ1-1
V: TRBV27
CDR3: ASSLSRTGTEAF

J: TRBJ1-2
V: TRBV3-1/TRBV3-2
CDR3: ASSQGGTRGSYGYT

J: TRBJ2-7
V: TRBV18
CDR3: ASSPQLDSTYEQY

J: TRBJ1-2
V: TRBV18
CDR3: ASSPSQGYGYT

J: TRBJ2-3
V: TRBV11-2
CDR3: ASSLTGADTQY

J: TRBJ1-1
V: TRBV5-5
CDR3: ASSLGTVNTEAF

J: TRBJ1-3
V: TRBV4-1
CDR3: ASSQSGGRSGNTIY

J: TRBJ1-1
V: TRBV24-1
CDR3: ATSDPTGGNTEAF

J: TRBJ2-1
V: TRBV11-3
CDR3: ASSFSVAGGTHNEQF

J: TRBJ1-2
V: TRBV28
CDR3: ASSLLTGGYGYT

J: TRBJ1-5
V: TRBV7-2
CDR3: ASSPPGVGSQPQH

J: TRBJ2-3
V: TRBV18
CDR3: ASSPARTDTQY

J: TRBJ1-5
V: TRBV6-5
CDR3: ASSYSSGGREH

J: TRBJ1-6
V: TRBV27
CDR3: ASSLSAGNLALH